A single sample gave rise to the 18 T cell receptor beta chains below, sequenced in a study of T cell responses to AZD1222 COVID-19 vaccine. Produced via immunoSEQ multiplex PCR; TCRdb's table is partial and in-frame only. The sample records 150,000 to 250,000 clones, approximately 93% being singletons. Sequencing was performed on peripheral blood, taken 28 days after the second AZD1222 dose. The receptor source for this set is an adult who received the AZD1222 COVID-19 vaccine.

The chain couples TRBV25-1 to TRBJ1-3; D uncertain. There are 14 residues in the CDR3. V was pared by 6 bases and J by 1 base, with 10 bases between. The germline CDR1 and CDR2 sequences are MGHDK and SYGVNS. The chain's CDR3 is CASSQRRSGNTIYF. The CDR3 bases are TGTGCCAGCAGCCAAAGGAGGTCTGGAAACACCATATATTTT.

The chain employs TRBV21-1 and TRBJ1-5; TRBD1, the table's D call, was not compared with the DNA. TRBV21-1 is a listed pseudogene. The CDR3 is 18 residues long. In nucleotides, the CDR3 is TGTGCCAGCAGCACATCCGGGACAGCTCCATATAGCAATCAGCCCCAGCATTTT. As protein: CASSTSGTAPYSNQPQHF.

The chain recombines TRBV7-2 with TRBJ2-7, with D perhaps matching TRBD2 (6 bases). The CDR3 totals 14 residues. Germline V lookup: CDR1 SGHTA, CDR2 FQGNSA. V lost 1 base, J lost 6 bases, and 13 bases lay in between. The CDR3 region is CASSLGVTRSEQYF. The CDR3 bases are TGTGCCAGCAGCTTAGGGGTGACTAGGAGCGAGCAGTACTTC.

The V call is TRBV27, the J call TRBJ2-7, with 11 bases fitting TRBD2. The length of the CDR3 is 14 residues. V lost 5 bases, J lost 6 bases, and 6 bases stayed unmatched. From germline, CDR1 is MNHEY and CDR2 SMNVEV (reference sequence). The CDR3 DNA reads TGTGCCAGCAGTCAACTAGCGGGAGTGGGCGAGCAGTACTTC. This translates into CASSQLAGVGEQYF.

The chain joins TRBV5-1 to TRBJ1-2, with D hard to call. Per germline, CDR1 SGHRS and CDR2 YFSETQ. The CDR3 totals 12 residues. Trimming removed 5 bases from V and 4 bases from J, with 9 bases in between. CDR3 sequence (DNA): TGCGCCAGCAGTGAGGGTTCCTATGGCTACACCTTC. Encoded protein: CASSEGSYGYTF. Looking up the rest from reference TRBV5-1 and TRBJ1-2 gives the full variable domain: KAGVTQTPRYLIKTRGQQVTLSCSPISGHRSVSWYQQTPGQGLQFLFEYFSETQRNKGNFPGRFSGRQFSNSRSEMNVSTLELGDSALYLCASSEGSYGYTFGSGTRLTVV.

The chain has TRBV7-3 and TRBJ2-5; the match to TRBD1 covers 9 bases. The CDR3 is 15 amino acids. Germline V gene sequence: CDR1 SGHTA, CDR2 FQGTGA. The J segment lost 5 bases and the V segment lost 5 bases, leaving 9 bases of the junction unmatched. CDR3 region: CASSPTGGAVETQYF. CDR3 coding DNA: TGTGCCAGCAGCCCGACAGGGGGGGCAGTGGAGACCCAGTACTTC.

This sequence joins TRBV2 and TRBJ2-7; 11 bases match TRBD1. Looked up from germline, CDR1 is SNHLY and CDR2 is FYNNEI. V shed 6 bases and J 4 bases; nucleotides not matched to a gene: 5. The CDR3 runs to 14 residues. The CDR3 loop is CASRAGTGGYEQYF. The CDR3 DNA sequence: TGTGCCAGCAGGGCCGGGACAGGGGGTTACGAGCAGTACTTC.

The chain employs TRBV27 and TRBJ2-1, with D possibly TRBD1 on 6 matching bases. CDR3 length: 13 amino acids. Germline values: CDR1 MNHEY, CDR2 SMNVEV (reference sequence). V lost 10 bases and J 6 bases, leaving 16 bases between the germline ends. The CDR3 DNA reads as TGTGCCACCTCATCCCTGGACAGCAATGAGCAGTTCTTC. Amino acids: CATSSLDSNEQFF.

CDR3 sequence (DNA): TGTGCCAGCAGCTTATTGGGGGACAGGGGGCTTGGCTACACCTTC. Translating it yields CASSLLGDRGLGYTF. The V call is TRBV7-2, the J call TRBJ1-2, with TRBD1 identical over 12 bases. The CDR3 consists of 15 residues. The V segment lost 2 bases and the J segment 7 bases; nucleotides outside the gene matches: 5. Germline V CDR1 and CDR2: SGHTA, FQGNSA.

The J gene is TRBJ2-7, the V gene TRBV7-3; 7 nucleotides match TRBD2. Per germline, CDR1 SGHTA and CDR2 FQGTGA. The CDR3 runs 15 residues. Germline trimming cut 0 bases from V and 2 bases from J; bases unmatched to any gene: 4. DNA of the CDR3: TGTGCCAGCAGCTTAACACCTAGCGGAGCCTACGAGCAGTACTTC. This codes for CASSLTPSGAYEQYF.

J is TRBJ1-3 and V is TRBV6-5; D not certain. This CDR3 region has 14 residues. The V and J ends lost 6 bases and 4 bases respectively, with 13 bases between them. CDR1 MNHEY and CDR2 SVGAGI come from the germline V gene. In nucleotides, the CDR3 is TGTGCCAGCAGGGGAGACGTTTCGGGAAACACCATATATTTT. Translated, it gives CASRGDVSGNTIYF.

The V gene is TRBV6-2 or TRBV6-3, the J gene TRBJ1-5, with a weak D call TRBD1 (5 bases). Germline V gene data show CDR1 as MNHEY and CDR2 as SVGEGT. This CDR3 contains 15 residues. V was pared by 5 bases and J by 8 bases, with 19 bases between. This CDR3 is CASSPAGAYREPQHF. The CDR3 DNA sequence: TGTGCCAGCAGTCCCGCCGGGGCCTACCGAGAGCCCCAGCATTTT.

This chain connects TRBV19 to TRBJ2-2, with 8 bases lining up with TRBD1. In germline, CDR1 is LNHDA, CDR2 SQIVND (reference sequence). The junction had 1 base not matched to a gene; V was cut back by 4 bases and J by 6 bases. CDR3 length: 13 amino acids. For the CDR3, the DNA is TGTGCCAGTAGTAACAGGGGGTCCGGGGAGCTGTTTTTT. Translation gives CASSNRGSGELFF.

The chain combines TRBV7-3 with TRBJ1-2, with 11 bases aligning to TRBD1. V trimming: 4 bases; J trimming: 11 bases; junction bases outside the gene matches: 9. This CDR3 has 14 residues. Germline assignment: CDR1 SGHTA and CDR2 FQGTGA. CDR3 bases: TGTGCCAGCAGCTCCACTGGACAGGGGGCTGGTTACACCTTC. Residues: CASSSTGQGAGYTF.

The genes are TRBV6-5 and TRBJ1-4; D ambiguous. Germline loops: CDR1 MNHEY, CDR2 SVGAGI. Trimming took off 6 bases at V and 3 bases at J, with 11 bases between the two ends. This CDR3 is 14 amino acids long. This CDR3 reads CASRTSAANEKLFF. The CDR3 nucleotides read TGTGCCAGCAGAACTTCCGCAGCTAATGAAAAACTGTTTTTT.

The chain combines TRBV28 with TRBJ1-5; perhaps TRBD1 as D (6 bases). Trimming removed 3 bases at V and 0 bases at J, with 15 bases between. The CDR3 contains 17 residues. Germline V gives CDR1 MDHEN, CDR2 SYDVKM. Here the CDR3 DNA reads TGTGCCAGCAGTTTCTCGGACAGTCGTTATAGCAATCAGCCCCAGCATTTT. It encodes CASSFSDSRYSNQPQHF.

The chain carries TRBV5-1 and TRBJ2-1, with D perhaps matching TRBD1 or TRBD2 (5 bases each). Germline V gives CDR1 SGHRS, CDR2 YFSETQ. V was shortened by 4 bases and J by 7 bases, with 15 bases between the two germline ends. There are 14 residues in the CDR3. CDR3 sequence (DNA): TGCGCCAGCAGCCCCGCCAGAGGGGAGAATGAGCAGTTCTTC. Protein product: CASSPARGENEQFF.

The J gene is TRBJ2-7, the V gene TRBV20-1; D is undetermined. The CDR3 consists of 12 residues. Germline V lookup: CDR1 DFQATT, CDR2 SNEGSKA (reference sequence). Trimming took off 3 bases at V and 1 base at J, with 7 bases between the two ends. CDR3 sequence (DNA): TGCAGTGCTAGTGGGCCATCCTACGAGCAGTACTTC. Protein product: CSASGPSYEQYF.